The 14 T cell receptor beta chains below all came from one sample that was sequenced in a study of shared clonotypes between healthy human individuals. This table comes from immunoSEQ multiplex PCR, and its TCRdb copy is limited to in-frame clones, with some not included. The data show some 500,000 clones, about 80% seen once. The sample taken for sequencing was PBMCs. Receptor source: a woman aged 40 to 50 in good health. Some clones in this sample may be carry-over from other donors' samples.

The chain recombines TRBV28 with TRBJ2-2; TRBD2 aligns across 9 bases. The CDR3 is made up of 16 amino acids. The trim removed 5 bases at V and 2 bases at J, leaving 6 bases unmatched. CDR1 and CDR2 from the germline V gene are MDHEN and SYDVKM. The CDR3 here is CASSPPGLANTGELFF. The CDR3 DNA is TGTGCCAGCAGTCCTCCGGGACTAGCCAACACCGGGGAGCTGTTTTTT.

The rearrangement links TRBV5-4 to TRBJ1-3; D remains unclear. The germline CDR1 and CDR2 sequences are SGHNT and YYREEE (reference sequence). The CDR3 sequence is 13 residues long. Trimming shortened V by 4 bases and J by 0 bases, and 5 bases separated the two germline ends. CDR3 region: CASSRDSGNTIYF. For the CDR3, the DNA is TGTGCCAGCAGCCGGGACTCTGGAAACACCATATATTTT.

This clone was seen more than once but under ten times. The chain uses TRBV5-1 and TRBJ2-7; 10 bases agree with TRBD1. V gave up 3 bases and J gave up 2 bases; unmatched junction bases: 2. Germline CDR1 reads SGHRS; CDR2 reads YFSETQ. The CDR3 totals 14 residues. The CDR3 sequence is CASSSGTGAYEQYF. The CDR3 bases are TGCGCCAGCAGCTCCGGGACAGGGGCCTACGAGCAGTACTTC.

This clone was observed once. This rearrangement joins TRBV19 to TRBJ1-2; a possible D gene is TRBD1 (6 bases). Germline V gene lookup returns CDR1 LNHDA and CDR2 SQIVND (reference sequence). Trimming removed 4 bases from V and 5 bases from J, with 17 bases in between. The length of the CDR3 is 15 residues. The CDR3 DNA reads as TGTGCCAGTAGTAGTGGGCAGCAAAGGGGGTATGGCTACACCTTC. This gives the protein CASSSGQQRGYGYTF.

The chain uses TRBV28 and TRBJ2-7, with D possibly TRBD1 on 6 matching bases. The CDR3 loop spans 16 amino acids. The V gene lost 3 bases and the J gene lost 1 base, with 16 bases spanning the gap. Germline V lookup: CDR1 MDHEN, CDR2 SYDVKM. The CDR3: CASSLFRDKVSYEQYF. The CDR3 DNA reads TGTGCCAGCAGTTTGTTCCGGGACAAGGTATCCTACGAGCAGTACTTC.

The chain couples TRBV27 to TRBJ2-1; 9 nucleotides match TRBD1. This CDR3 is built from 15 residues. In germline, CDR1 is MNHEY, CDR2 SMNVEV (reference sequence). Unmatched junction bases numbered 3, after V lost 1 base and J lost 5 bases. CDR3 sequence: CASSLWTGEDNEQFF. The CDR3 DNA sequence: TGTGCCAGCAGTTTATGGACAGGGGAGGACAATGAGCAGTTCTTC.

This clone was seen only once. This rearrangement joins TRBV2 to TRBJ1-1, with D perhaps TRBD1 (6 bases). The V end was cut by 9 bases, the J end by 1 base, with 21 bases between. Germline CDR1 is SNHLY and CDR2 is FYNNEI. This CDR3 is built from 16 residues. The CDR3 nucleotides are TGTGCCAGTCTTTACGGGGGCGTCGCACCGAACACTGAAGCTTTCTTT. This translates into CASLYGGVAPNTEAFF.

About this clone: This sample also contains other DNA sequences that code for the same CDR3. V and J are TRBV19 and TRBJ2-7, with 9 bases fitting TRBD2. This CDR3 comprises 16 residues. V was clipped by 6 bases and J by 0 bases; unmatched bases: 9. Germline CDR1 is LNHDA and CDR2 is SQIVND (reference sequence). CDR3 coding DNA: TGTGCCAGTAGCCAAACTAGCGGGTCAAGCTCCTACGAGCAGTACTTC. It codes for CASSQTSGSSSYEQYF. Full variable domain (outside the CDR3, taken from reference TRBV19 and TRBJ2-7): DGGITQSPKYLFRKEGQNVTLSCEQNLNHDAMYWYRQDPGQGLRLIYYSQIVNDFQKGDIAEGYSVSREKKESFPLTVTSAQKNPTAFYLCASSQTSGSSSYEQYFGPGTRLTVT.

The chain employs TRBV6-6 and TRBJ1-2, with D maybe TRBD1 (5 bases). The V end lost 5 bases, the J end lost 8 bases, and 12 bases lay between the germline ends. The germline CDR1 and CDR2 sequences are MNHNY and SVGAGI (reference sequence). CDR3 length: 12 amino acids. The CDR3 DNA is TGTGCCAGCAGTCCCGGGACCGAAGGCTACACCTTC. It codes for CASSPGTEGYTF.

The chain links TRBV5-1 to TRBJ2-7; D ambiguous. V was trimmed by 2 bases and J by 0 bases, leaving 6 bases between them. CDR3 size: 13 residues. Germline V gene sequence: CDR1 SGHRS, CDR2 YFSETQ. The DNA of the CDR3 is TGCGCCAGCAGCTTCGTTAGCTCCTACGAGCAGTACTTC. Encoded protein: CASSFVSSYEQYF. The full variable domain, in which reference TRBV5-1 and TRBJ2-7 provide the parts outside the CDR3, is KAGVTQTPRYLIKTRGQQVTLSCSPISGHRSVSWYQQTPGQGLQFLFEYFSETQRNKGNFPGRFSGRQFSNSRSEMNVSTLELGDSALYLCASSFVSSYEQYFGPGTRLTVT.

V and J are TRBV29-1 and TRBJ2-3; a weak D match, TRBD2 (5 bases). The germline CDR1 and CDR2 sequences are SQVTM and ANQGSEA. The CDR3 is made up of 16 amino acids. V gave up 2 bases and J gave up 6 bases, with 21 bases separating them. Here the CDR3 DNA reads TGCAGCGTTGAACCCGGACTCTCCCCACCGATGGATACGCAGTATTTT. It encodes CSVEPGLSPPMDTQYF.

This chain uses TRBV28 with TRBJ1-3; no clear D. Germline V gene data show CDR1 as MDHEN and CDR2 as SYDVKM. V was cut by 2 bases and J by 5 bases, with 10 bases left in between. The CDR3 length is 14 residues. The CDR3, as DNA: TGTGCCAGCAGTTTAAAAGGGCACAGAAACACCATATATTTT. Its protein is CASSLKGHRNTIYF.

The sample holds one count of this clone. Here the CDR3 reads CASSRTTNSYNEQFF. Here the CDR3 DNA reads TGTGCCAGCTCGCGGACTACAAACTCCTACAATGAGCAGTTCTTC. The chain recombines TRBV18 with TRBJ2-1; tentative D call: TRBD2 (6 bases). The V end was cut by 6 bases, the J end by 0 bases, with 12 bases between. Germline V gene sequence: CDR1 KGHSH, CDR2 LQKENI. This CDR3 spans 15 amino acids. Full variable domain (remainder filled in from reference TRBV18 and TRBJ2-1): NAGVMQNPRHLVRRRGQEARLRCSPMKGHSHVYWYRQLPEEGLKFMVYLQKENIIDESGMPKERFSAEFPKEGPSILRIQQVVRGDSAAYFCASSRTTNSYNEQFFGPGTRLTVL.

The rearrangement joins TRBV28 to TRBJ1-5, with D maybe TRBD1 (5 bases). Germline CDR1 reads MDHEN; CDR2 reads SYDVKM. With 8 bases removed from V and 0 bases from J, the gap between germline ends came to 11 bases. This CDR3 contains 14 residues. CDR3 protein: CASRGPYSNQPQHF. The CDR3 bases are TGTGCCAGCCGGGGACCGTATAGCAATCAGCCCCAGCATTTT.